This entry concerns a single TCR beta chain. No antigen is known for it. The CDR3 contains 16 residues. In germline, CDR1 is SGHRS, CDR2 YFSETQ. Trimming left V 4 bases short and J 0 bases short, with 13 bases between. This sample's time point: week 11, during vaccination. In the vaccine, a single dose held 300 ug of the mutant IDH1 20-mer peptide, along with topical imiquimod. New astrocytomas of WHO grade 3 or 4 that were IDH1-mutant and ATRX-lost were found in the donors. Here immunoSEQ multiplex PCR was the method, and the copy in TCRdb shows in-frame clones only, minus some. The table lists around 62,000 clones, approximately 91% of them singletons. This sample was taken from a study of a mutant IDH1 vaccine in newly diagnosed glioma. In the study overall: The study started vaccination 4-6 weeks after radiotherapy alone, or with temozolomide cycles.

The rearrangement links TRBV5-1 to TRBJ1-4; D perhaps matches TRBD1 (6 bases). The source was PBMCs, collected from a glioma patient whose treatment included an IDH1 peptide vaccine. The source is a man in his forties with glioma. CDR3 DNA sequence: TGCGCCAGCAGCCCATCGGACAGTGCAACTAATGAAAAACTGTTTTTT. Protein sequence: CASSPSDSATNEKLFF. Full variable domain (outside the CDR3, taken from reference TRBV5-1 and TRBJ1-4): KAGVTQTPRYLIKTRGQQVTLSCSPISGHRSVSWYQQTPGQGLQFLFEYFSETQRNKGNFPGRFSGRQFSNSRSEMNVSTLELGDSALYLCASSPSDSATNEKLFFGSGTQLSVL.